This entry lists 6 T cell receptor beta chains sequenced from one sample in a study of low-dose radiotherapy and immunotherapy resistance in tumors. TRAV- and TRBV-specific primers, spanning alpha and beta chains, primed first-strand cDNA. TCR amplification used roughly 20 PCR cycles, a constant-region primer and a V-primer adapter. Via MiXCR, TCRdb re-called the reads, giving one row per CDR3 protein. In the table there are fewer than 20,000 distinct CDR3 sequences, approximately 79% of which are singletons. The receptor source for this set is a human donor with advanced metastatic prostate, ovarian, gallbladder or colorectal cancer (not recorded which). This table probably holds off-target reads from a library built for another chain.

The rearrangement joins TRBV6-5 to TRBJ2-3, with a weak D call TRBD2 (5 bases). Trimming shortened V by 4 bases and J by 6 bases, and 14 bases separated the two germline ends. The CDR3 has 14 residues. Per the germline V gene, CDR1 is MNHEY and CDR2 is SVGAGI. This CDR3 reads CASSLGGRRDTQYF. The CDR3 DNA is TGTGCCAGCAGTTTAGGTGGGAGAAGGGATACGCAGTATTTT.

The chain employs TRBV28 and TRBJ1-5, with a possible D match to TRBD1 (6 bases). The V end lost 3 bases, the J end lost 1 base, and 19 bases lay between the germline ends. The CDR3 consists of 18 residues. The V gene's germline CDR1 is MDHEN and CDR2 SYDVKM. CDR3 coding DNA: TGTGCCAGCAGTTTGGGGCAGGGGAAAACCCTAAGCAATCAGCCCCAGCATTTT. This gives the protein CASSLGQGKTLSNQPQHF. Full variable domain (outside the CDR3, taken from reference TRBV28 and TRBJ1-5): DVKVTQSSRYLVKRTGEKVFLECVQDMDHENMFWYRQDPGLGLRLIYFSYDVKMKEKGDIPEGYSVSREKKERFSLILESASTNQTSMYLCASSLGQGKTLSNQPQHFGDGTRLSIL.

The CDR3 region has the DNA TGCGCCAGCAGCCAGGGACTAGCGGGGGCCTACAATGAGCAGTTCTTC. Its protein product is CASSQGLAGAYNEQFF. This rearrangement joins TRBV5-1 to TRBJ2-1, with 14 bases that match TRBD2. The CDR3 extends over 16 amino acids. From germline, CDR1 is SGHRS and CDR2 YFSETQ. V trimming: 4 bases; J trimming: 2 bases; junction bases outside the gene matches: 2.

Note on this clonotype: The junction does not match germline at one end; this may be a read error. The chain combines TRBV5-1 with TRBJ2-1; D possibly corresponds to TRBD2 (5 bases). This CDR3 is built from 14 residues. Looked up from germline, CDR1 is SGHRS and CDR2 is YFSETQ. CDR3: CASSLVLDDNEQFF. The CDR3 DNA sequence: TGCGCCAGCAGCTTGGTACTAGACGACAACGAGCAGTTCTTC.

This clonotype has only one observation. This sequence joins TRBV14 and TRBJ1-2; D remains ambiguous. V was clipped by 0 bases and J by 4 bases, with 12 bases between them. In germline, CDR1 is SGHDN, CDR2 FVKESK. The CDR3 is made up of 15 amino acids. CDR3 protein: CASSQDGQPFYGYTF. For the CDR3, the DNA is TGTGCCAGCAGCCAAGATGGGCAGCCTTTCTATGGCTACACCTTC.

This clonotype was counted between two and nine times. Written as DNA, the CDR3 is TGTGCCAGCAGCCCGCTTGGCGATGAGCAGTTCTTC. Protein: CASSPLGDEQFF. This chain connects TRBV7-8 to TRBJ2-1; D unresolved. Germline loops: CDR1 SGHVS, CDR2 FQNEAQ. This CDR3 is built from 12 residues. V lost 5 bases and J 8 bases, leaving 10 bases between the germline ends.